Listed below are T cell receptor beta chains from one sample, sequenced in a study of blood T cell repertoires in COVID-19. Profiled with immunoSEQ multiplex PCR; TCRdb holds only in-frame clones, not every one. Among roughly 73,000 clones listed, roughly nine tenths were seen once. The sequencing input was peripheral blood. These TCRs come from a man of 80 years or more with acute or convalescent COVID-19. Each CDR3 is given with its conserved first and last residue. A D gene is named only where the DNA matches it firmly. Rows may omit the clone size; those that give it use once, few, many or a size class.

TRBJ1-2 | 13 | TRBD1 | TRBV19 | - | CASRWRDRDGYTF | TGTGCCAGTAGATGGCGGGACAGGGATGGCTACACCTTC
TRBJ2-5 | 14 | - | TRBV5-4 | - | CASSTGSFQETQYF | TGTGCCAGCAGCACCGGGAGCTTCCAAGAGACCCAGTACTTC
TRBJ2-1 | 16 | TRBD2 | TRBV30 | - | CAWTFPLAGGYNEQFF | TGTGCCTGGACCTTTCCTCTAGCGGGGGGGTACAATGAGCAGTTCTTC
TRBJ2-7 | 15 | TRBD1 | TRBV6-5 | - | CASSYFWDSPYEQYF | TGTGCCAGCAGTTACTTTTGGGACAGCCCCTACGAGCAGTACTTC
TRBJ1-2 | 13 | TRBD1 | TRBV11-1 | - | CASSPGQGGGYTF | TGTGCCAGCAGCCCTGGACAGGGCGGAGGCTACACCTTC
TRBJ1-5 | 16 | TRBD1 | TRBV19 | - | CASSIRTGTHRGPQHF | TGTGCCAGTAGTATAAGGACAGGGACACATCGGGGGCCCCAGCATTTT
TRBJ2-7 | 16 | TRBD2 | TRBV27 | - | CASSPTTPGLAAEQYF | TGTGCCAGCAGTCCTACGACACCGGGACTAGCGGCCGAGCAGTACTTC
TRBJ1-1 | 16 | - | TRBV19 | once | CASTKGQGRMNTEAFF | TGTGCCAGTACCAAAGGTCAGGGTCGAATGAACACTGAAGCTTTCTTT
TRBJ1-5 | 16 | TRBD1 | TRBV11-3 | - | CASSLIGTGGGQPQHF | TGTGCCAGCAGCTTAATAGGGACAGGGGGCGGTCAGCCCCAGCATTTT
TRBJ1-1 | 13 | - | TRBV7-9 | - | CASSPPGDTEAFF | TGTGCCAGCAGCCCTCCAGGGGACACTGAAGCTTTCTTT
TRBJ1-2 | 13 | - | TRBV19 | - | CASSPQNGHGYTF | TGTGCCAGTAGTCCCCAGAATGGGCATGGCTACACCTTC
TRBJ1-5 | 13 | - | TRBV10-1 | - | CASSAGLNQPQHF | TGCGCCAGCAGTGCAGGCCTCAATCAGCCCCAGCATTTT
TRBJ1-1 | 15 | - | TRBV27 | - | CASSLSGGINSEAFF | TGTGCCAGCAGTTTGTCGGGAGGAATTAACTCTGAAGCTTTCTTT
TRBJ2-7 | 16 | TRBD1 | TRBV7-9 | once | CASSDRQGPQPYEQYF | TGTGCCAGCAGCGATCGACAGGGACCACAGCCCTACGAGCAGTACTTC
TRBJ1-6 | 16 | TRBD1 | TRBV6-6 | few | CASTNGPGQYNSPLHF | TGTGCCAGCACCAACGGACCGGGACAGTACAATTCACCCCTCCACTTT
TRBJ2-3 | 16 | TRBD2 | TRBV4-1 | - | CASSPGGLGGADTQYF | TGCGCCAGCAGCCCCGGCGGTTTGGGAGGGGCAGATACGCAGTATTTT
TRBJ2-5 | 16 | TRBD2 | TRBV11-3 | - | CASSLGASGGEETQYF | TGTGCCAGCAGCTTAGGAGCTAGCGGGGGAGAAGAGACCCAGTACTTC
TRBJ1-1 | 15 | - | TRBV6-5 | - | CASSLMTASRTEAFF | TGTGCCAGCAGTCTCATGACGGCGTCGCGGACTGAAGCTTTCTTT
TRBJ1-1 | 14 | TRBD1 | TRBV3-1/TRBV3-2 | - | CASTTGTGSTEAFF | TGTGCCAGCACCACCGGGACAGGGTCCACTGAAGCTTTCTTT
TRBJ2-5 | 13 | - | TRBV10-3 | - | CAIGNGSSETQYF | TGTGCCATCGGGAACGGGAGCTCAGAGACCCAGTACTTC
TRBJ2-7 | 15 | - | TRBV7-3 | once | CASSSSGGPPYEQYF | TGTGCCAGCAGCTCCTCCGGCGGGCCTCCCTACGAGCAGTACTTC
TRBJ2-3 | 15 | - | TRBV30 | - | CAWSPNQASTDTQYF | TGTGCCTGGAGCCCGAATCAGGCAAGCACAGATACGCAGTATTTT
TRBJ2-7 | 16 | TRBD1 | TRBV29-1 | - | CSVGGIGGQGFDEQYF | TGCAGCGTTGGCGGGATAGGGGGACAGGGGTTCGACGAGCAGTACTTC
TRBJ1-1 | 16 | TRBD1 | TRBV18 | - | CASSLRQGLVNTEAFF | TGTGCCAGCTCACTTCGACAGGGACTAGTGAACACTGAAGCTTTCTTT
TRBJ2-1 | 16 | - | TRBV18 | - | CASSPLDGVAYNEQFF | TGTGCCAGCTCACCACTCGACGGAGTTGCCTACAATGAGCAGTTCTTC
TRBJ2-3 | 15 | TRBD2 | TRBV3-1/TRBV3-2 | - | CASSLGRARADTQYF | TGTGCCAGCAGCCTTGGGAGGGCCAGAGCAGATACGCAGTATTTT